Following are 20 T cell receptor beta chains from one sample sequenced in a study of T-cell memory formation after mild COVID-19. TCRdb itself ran the 5' RACE reads through MiXCR, one entry per CDR3 protein. The sample carries about 620,000 distinct CDR3 sequences, more than 15% recorded once. Specimen: PBMCs or a T cell subset sorted from them (not recorded which). The receptors stem from an adult woman who had mild COVID-19 (a few samples of this study predate the infection). Cell type and time point are not known.

This CDR3 reads CASSYFQNTEAFF. The CDR3 DNA is TGTGCCAGCAGCTACTTTCAGAACACTGAAGCTTTCTTT. This chain uses TRBV7-8 with TRBJ1-1; no reliable D call. Per the germline V gene, CDR1 is SGHVS and CDR2 is FQNEAQ. Trimming removed 4 bases from V and 1 base from J, with 7 bases in between. This CDR3 spans 13 amino acids.

This sequence joins TRBV3-1 and TRBJ2-1; a possible D gene is TRBD2 (5 bases). Germline V gene lookup returns CDR1 LGHDT and CDR2 YNNKEL (reference sequence). V was shortened by 0 bases and J by 14 bases, with 11 bases between the two germline ends. The CDR3 consists of 12 residues. CDR3 protein: CASSQDYGVEFF. In nucleotides, the CDR3 is TGTGCCAGCAGCCAAGATTACGGGGTAGAGTTCTTC.

The chain employs TRBV6-5 and TRBJ1-2; D not resolved. Per germline, CDR1 MNHEY and CDR2 SVGAGI. The CDR3 runs to 12 residues. With 6 bases removed from V and 11 bases from J, the gap between germline ends came to 16 bases. The chain's CDR3 is CASRKEGPNYTF. As DNA, the CDR3 is TGTGCCAGCAGGAAGGAAGGGCCCAATTACACCTTC.

V gene TRBV7-3 combines with J gene TRBJ2-3; 10 bases line up with TRBD2. Germline lookup yields CDR1 SGHTA and CDR2 FQGTGA. V lost 5 bases and J lost 1; bases outside the gene matches: 9. The length of the CDR3 is 17 residues. The CDR3 region has the DNA TGTGCCAGCAGCCCCACCCCAAGCGGGAGGGGCACAGATACGCAGTATTTT. This encodes CASSPTPSGRGTDTQYF.

This clonotype was detected a few times. The J gene is TRBJ2-2, the V gene TRBV5-1; D is possibly TRBD1 or TRBD2 (5 bases each). From germline, CDR1 is SGHRS and CDR2 YFSETQ. CDR3 length equals 15 residues. Trimming cost V 2 bases and J 0 bases, with 8 bases left between them. The CDR3 protein is CASSLEGPNTGELFF. CDR3 in DNA: TGCGCCAGCAGCTTAGAGGGACCGAACACCGGGGAGCTGTTTTTT.

The chain combines TRBV4-1 with TRBJ2-7, with D possibly being TRBD1 (5 bases). CDR3 length: 14 residues. Trimming took 0 bases from V and 1 from J, leaving 7 bases between them. In germline, CDR1 is MGHRA, CDR2 YSYEKL. The CDR3 bases are TGCGCCAGCAGCCAAGATCCAGGGTCCTACGAGCAGTACTTC. It encodes CASSQDPGSYEQYF.

There are a few counts of this clonotype. This chain joins TRBV10-3 and TRBJ1-1; D call uncertain. Germline V CDR1 and CDR2: ENHRY, SYGVKD. CDR3 length equals 14 residues. V lost 6 bases to trimming and J lost 0 bases, with 11 bases between them. The CDR3 DNA follows: TGTGCCATCAGCCCGATGTCGGTGAACACTGAAGCTTTCTTT. This encodes CAISPMSVNTEAFF.

The chain recombines TRBV4-1 with TRBJ2-1; 10 nucleotides align to TRBD1. The CDR3 runs to 13 residues. Germline assignment: CDR1 MGHRA and CDR2 YSYEKL. J gave up 9 bases and V 3 bases, and 2 bases lay outside the gene matches. CDR3 bases: TGCGCCAGCAGCCAGACAGGGGGCTTTGAGCAGTTCTTC. It yields the protein CASSQTGGFEQFF.

This clonotype was detected only a few times. The J gene is TRBJ2-7, the V gene TRBV18; the match to TRBD1 covers 8 bases. With 5 bases clipped from V and 5 bases from J, the junction kept 11 bases outside the gene matches. The germline gives CDR1 KGHSH, CDR2 LQKENI. The CDR3 sequence is 15 residues long. The CDR3 sequence is CASSTLRQGLNEQYF. The CDR3 nucleotides are TGTGCCAGCTCAACTCTCCGACAGGGGTTAAACGAGCAGTACTTC.

In its sample, this clonotype was seen a few times. V usage is TRBV24-1 and J usage is TRBJ1-1, with 7 bases that match TRBD1. CDR3 length equals 15 residues. Per germline, CDR1 KGHDR and CDR2 SFDVKD. V was clipped by 4 bases and J by 0 bases; unmatched bases: 4. The CDR3 protein is CATSDSGQLNTEAFF. The CDR3 DNA sequence: TGTGCCACCAGTGACTCGGGACAGTTGAACACTGAAGCTTTCTTT.

This clonotype showed up just a few times. Here the CDR3 reads CATSRGLYNEQFF. CDR3 nucleotide sequence: TGTGCCACCTCCCGAGGACTCTACAATGAGCAGTTCTTC. This sequence joins TRBV6-5 and TRBJ2-1; TRBD2 is a possible D gene (5 bases). This CDR3 has 13 amino acids. CDR1 is MNHEY, CDR2 SVGAGI, per germline. Trimming stripped 10 bases from V and 3 bases from J, with 13 bases between.

The CDR3 coding sequence is TGCGCCAGCAAACCGGGACAGGGGACCGGGAGGAACATTCAGTACTTC. Encoded protein: CASKPGQGTGRNIQYF. The chain joins TRBV5-1 to TRBJ2-4; TRBD1 agrees at 10 bases. V lost 6 bases, J lost 7 bases, and 13 bases stayed unmatched. Germline V gives CDR1 SGHRS, CDR2 YFSETQ. CDR3 length equals 16 residues.

There are a few counts of this clonotype. The CDR3 nucleotides are TGTGCCACCAGCAGAGATAGGGAGAGTGTAACAGATACGCAGTATTTT. Translation gives CATSRDRESVTDTQYF. The gene calls are TRBV15 and TRBJ2-3; TRBD2 might be the D (5 bases). The CDR3 extends over 16 amino acids. Germline-derived CDR1 and CDR2 are LNHNV and YYDKDF (reference sequence). Trimming removed 0 bases from V and 3 bases from J, with 13 bases in between.

This clonotype was seen a handful of times. The rearrangement links TRBV24-1 to TRBJ2-1; 9 nucleotides match TRBD1. V gave up 3 bases and J gave up 9 bases; unmatched junction bases: 11. The CDR3 spans 16 residues. Per germline, CDR1 KGHDR and CDR2 SFDVKD. The CDR3 nucleotides are TGTGCCACCAGTGATGTAGGGACAGGGACCTTCGGTGAGCAGTTCTTC. Translating it yields CATSDVGTGTFGEQFF.

This chain joins TRBV11-1 and TRBJ2-7, with a tentative D call TRBD2 (6 bases). The germline V gene has CDR1 SGHAT and CDR2 FQDESV (reference sequence). The V end lost 0 bases, the J end lost 0 bases, and 12 bases lay between the germline ends. The CDR3 covers 16 residues. The CDR3 nucleotides read TGTGCCAGCAGCTTAGCACTAGCCGGGAGCTCCTACGAGCAGTACTTC. The encoded protein is CASSLALAGSSYEQYF.

A few counts support this clonotype. The V gene is TRBV6-2 or TRBV6-3, the J gene TRBJ2-7; TRBD2 agrees at 7 bases. The CDR3 sequence is 13 residues long. Germline CDR1 MNHEY, CDR2 SVGEGT. V lost 6 bases to trimming and J lost 3 bases; unmatched junction nucleotides: 5. CDR3 nucleotide sequence: TGTGCCAGCAGGGGAGGGTCGCGCTACGAGCAGTACTTC. Residues: CASRGGSRYEQYF.

There are a few counts of this clonotype. In DNA, the CDR3 is TGTGCCAGCAGCAAGAGAGGACAGGGGGAACAGCCCCAGCATTTT. This sequence encodes CASSKRGQGEQPQHF. This rearrangement joins TRBV7-2 to TRBJ1-5, with 10 bases identical to TRBD1. CDR1 and CDR2 from the germline V gene are SGHTA and FQGNSA. Trimming at V came to 5 bases and at J to 7 bases, leaving 8 bases not matched to a gene. CDR3 length: 15 amino acids. Full variable domain (missing parts from reference TRBV7-2 and TRBJ1-5): GAGVSQSPSNKVTEKGKDVELRCDPISGHTALYWYRQSLGQGLEFLIYFQGNSAPDKSGLPSDRFSAERTGGSVSTLTIQRTQQEDSAVYLCASSKRGQGEQPQHFGDGTRLSIL.

This clonotype has only a few counts. The rearrangement joins TRBV19 to TRBJ2-1; D is perhaps TRBD1 (5 bases). Germline CDR1 reads LNHDA; CDR2 reads SQIVND (reference sequence). The ends were cut back, 6 bases at V and 5 bases at J, with 14 bases in the middle. This CDR3 comprises 14 residues. CDR3 protein: CASRRPAGNNEQFF. For the CDR3, the DNA is TGTGCCAGTAGACGACCGGCAGGGAACAATGAGCAGTTCTTC.

This chain links TRBV7-9 with TRBJ2-2; D not certain. There are 15 residues in the CDR3. Trimming cost V 2 bases and J 3 bases, with 10 bases left between them. Germline CDR1 is SEHNR and CDR2 is FQNEAQ (reference sequence). The CDR3 DNA reads as TGTGCCAGCAGCTTATATCAGAGCTACACCGGGGAGCTGTTTTTT. Translation: CASSLYQSYTGELFF.

This clonotype was seen once. V and J are TRBV7-2 and TRBJ2-5; D is perhaps TRBD1 or TRBD2 (5 bases each). The CDR3 contains 14 residues. Looked up from germline, CDR1 is SGHTA and CDR2 is FQGNSA. The V gene lost 6 bases and the J gene lost 2 bases, with 13 bases spanning the gap. The CDR3 loop reads CASRVGTAQETQYF. CDR3 DNA: TGTGCCAGCAGAGTCGGGACGGCACAAGAGACCCAGTACTTC.